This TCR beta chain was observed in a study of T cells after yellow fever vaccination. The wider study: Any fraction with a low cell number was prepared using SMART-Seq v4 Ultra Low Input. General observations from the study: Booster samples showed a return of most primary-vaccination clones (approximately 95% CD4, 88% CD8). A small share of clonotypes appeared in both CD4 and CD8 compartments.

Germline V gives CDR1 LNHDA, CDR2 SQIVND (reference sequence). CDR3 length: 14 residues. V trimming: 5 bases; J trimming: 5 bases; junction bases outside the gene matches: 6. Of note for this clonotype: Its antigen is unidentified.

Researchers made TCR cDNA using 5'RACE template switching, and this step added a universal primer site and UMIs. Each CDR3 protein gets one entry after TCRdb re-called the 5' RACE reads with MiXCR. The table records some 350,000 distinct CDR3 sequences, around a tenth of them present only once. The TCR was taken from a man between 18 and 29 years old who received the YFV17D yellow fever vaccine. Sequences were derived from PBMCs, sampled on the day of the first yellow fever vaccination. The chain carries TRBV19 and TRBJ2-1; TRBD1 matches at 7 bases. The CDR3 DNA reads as TGTGCCAGTAGTTTCGGACAGGTGAACAATGAGCAGTTCTTC. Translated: CASSFGQVNNEQFF.